This entry describes one T cell receptor (beta chain). Its matching antigen is unknown. The method was immunoSEQ multiplex PCR; TCRdb's version includes in-frame clones alone and lacks a portion of them. The sample records 2,500,000 or so clones, 93% being singletons. The data were taken from a study of shared clonotypes between healthy human individuals. Findings and limits, study-wide: Generation probabilities of non-shared clonotypes were lower (relative to those shared by all four donors).

Germline V gene sequence: CDR1 WNHNN, CDR2 SYGVQD (reference sequence). Germline trimming cut 7 bases from V and 5 bases from J; bases unmatched to any gene: 19. The CDR3 sequence is 18 residues long. The V call is TRBV10-1, the J call TRBJ2-5; 10 bases match TRBD1. Sequencing input: naive CD4+ T cells from PBMCs. Noted subset: CD45RA+ positively selected. The TCR was taken from a man aged 18 to 30 in good health. Some clones in this sample may be carry-over from other donors' samples. This CDR3 reads CASKIATGQGKGEETQYF. In nucleotides, the CDR3 is TGCGCCAGCAAAATAGCCACGGGACAGGGGAAGGGAGAGGAGACCCAGTACTTC.